What follows describes a single TCR beta chain. Here immunoSEQ multiplex PCR was the method, and the copy in TCRdb shows in-frame clones only, minus some. The table has 75,000 or so clones, 84% seen once. The data were obtained in a study of neoadjuvant anti-PD-1 for oral cavity cancer. The patients had HPV-negative, locally advanced oral cavity squamous cell carcinoma. Analysis of PBMCs was direct, with no culture step. Sequencing was performed on PBMCs, taken before nivolumab (anti-PD-1) treatment. The TCR sequence derives from a person aged 35-80 years with oral cavity squamous cell carcinoma.

The CDR3 loop is CSVRVAEELFF. The DNA for the CDR3 is TGCAGCGTTAGGGTGGCGGAGGAGCTGTTTTTT. The chain employs TRBV29-1 and TRBJ2-2; D gene unclear. Per the germline V gene, CDR1 is SQVTM and CDR2 is ANQGSEA. V was pared by 5 bases and J by 10 bases, with 11 bases between. The length of the CDR3 is 11 residues.